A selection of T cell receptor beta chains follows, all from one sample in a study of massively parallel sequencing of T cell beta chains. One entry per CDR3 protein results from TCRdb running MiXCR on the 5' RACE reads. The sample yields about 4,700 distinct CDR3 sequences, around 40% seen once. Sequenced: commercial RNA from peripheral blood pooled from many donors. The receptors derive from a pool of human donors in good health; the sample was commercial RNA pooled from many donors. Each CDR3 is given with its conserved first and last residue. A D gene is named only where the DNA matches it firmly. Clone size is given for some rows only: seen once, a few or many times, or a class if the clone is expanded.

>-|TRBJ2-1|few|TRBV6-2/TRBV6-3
TGTGCCAGCACCCAGGGGGGTGAGCAGTTCTTC
CASTQGGEQFF
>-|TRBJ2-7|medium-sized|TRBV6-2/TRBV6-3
TGTGCCAGCAAAAAGGGCCACGAGCAGTACTTC
CASKKGHEQYF
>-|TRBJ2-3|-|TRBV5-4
TGTGCCAGCAGCTTGGCTGTCGGGAGCGGGGATACGCAGTATTTT
CASSLAVGSGDTQYF
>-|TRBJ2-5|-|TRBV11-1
TGTGCCAGCAGCTTAGCTGGGAGAGAGACCCAGTACTTC
CASSLAGRETQYF
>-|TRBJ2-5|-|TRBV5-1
TGCGCCAGCAGCGTGGACAGCCAAGAGACCCAGTACTTC
CASSVDSQETQYF
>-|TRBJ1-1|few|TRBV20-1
TGCAGTGCTAGAGTGGTGATGGGGGGCACTGAAGCTTTCTTT
CSARVVMGGTEAFF
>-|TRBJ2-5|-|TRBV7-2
TGTGCCAGCAGCTTTTTAACATTACAAGAGACCCAGTACTTC
CASSFLTLQETQYF
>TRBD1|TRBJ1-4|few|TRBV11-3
TGTGCCAGCAGAAGGGACAGAAATGAAAAACTGTTTTTT
CASRRDRNEKLFF
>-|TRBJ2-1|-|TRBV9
TGTGCCAGCAGCGTAGCTGGGACCTCGTGGAAGTTCTTC
CASSVAGTSWKFF
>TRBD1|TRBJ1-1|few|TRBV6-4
TGTGCCAGCAGGGGGACAGGGATATACACTGAAGCTTTCTTT
CASRGTGIYTEAFF
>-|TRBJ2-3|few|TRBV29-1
TGCAGCGCAGACAGGCCTGCAGATACGCAGTATTTT
CSADRPADTQYF
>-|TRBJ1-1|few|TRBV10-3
TGTGCCATCAGTGAGTCGACTCCAAGGAACACTGAAGCTTTCTTT
CAISESTPRNTEAFF
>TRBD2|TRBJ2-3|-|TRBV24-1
TGTGCCACCAGTGATCCCGGAATAGCGGGGGGGGATACGCAGTATTTT
CATSDPGIAGGDTQYF
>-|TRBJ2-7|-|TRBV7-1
TGTGCCAGCAGCTCCGCCGGTGTGAACTACGAGCAGTACTTC
CASSSAGVNYEQYF
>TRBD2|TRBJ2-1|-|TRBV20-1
TGCAGTGCTAGAGATCCCCTAGCGGGAGTTTACGATGAGCAGTTCTTC
CSARDPLAGVYDEQFF
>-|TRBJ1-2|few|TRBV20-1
TGCAGTGCTAGAGATCTGTTTGGTGGCTACACCTTC
CSARDLFGGYTF
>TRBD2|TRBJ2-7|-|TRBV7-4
TGTGCCAGCAGCTTAGCGAGCGGGACTACAGTCTACGAGCAGTACTTC
CASSLASGTTVYEQYF
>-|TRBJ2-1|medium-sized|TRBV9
TGTGCCAGCAGCGTAGCTACCTGGGATGAGCAGTTCTTC
CASSVATWDEQFF
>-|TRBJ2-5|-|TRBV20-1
TGCAGTGCTGGGGACGGTAAAGAGACCCAGTACTTC
CSAGDGKETQYF
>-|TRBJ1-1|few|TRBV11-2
TGTGCCAGCAGCTTCCTTATTGAAGCTTTCTTT
CASSFLIEAFF
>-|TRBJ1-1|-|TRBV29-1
TGCAGCGTAAGCCGAGCCTCCATGAACACTGAAGCTTTCTTT
CSVSRASMNTEAFF
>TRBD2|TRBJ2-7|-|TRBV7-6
TGTGCCAGCAGCTTACTAGCGGGAGCGGACGAGCAGTACTTC
CASSLLAGADEQYF
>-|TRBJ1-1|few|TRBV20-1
TGCAGTGCTAGGTGGCAGACTGAAGCTTTCTTT
CSARWQTEAFF
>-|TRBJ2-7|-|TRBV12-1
TGTGCCAGCAGCTTTGCGGAACCTCCCTACGAGCAGTACTTC
CASSFAEPPYEQYF
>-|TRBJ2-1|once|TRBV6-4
TGTGCCAGCAGTCGGATAGTTTACAATGAGCAGTTCTTC
CASSRIVYNEQFF
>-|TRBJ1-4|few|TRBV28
TGTGCCAGCAGCCCCCGGTTGGGACTGTTTTTT
CASSPRLGLFF
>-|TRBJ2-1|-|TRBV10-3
TGTGCCATCAGTGAGTCGACGGGAGATAATGAGCAGTTCTTC
CAISESTGDNEQFF
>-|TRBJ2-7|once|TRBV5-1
TGCGCCAGCAGCTCCCGAGCGGGCACCTCCTACGAGCAGTACTTC
CASSSRAGTSYEQYF
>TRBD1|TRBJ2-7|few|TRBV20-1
TGCAGTGCTCCGGGACAGGGGACGTTCGAGCAGTACTTC
CSAPGQGTFEQYF